Each of the 25 T cell receptor beta chains below was sequenced from the same sample in a study of CD8 T cells in ankylosing spondylitis. No cognate antigen is known for these TCRs. Points from the study as a whole: Made up of eight highly homologous variants, a TCR beta motif appeared characteristic of ankylosing spondylitis blood.

A single record per CDR3 protein comes from TCRdb applying MiXCR to the 5' RACE reads. The data hold roughly 700,000 distinct CDR3 sequences, with over 15% observed a single time. Sequencing used blood, either unsorted or a sorted T cell fraction (not recorded which). The source is a male donor with ankylosing spondylitis.

The genes are TRBV2 and TRBJ2-3, with D perhaps matching TRBD1 or TRBD2 (5 bases each). V lost 8 bases to trimming and J lost 2 bases, with 14 bases between them. The CDR3 is 14 amino acids. Germline V gene sequence: CDR1 SNHLY, CDR2 FYNNEI. The CDR3 loop is CASGERTHTDTQYF. The CDR3 nucleotides are TGTGCCAGCGGGGAGCGGACACACACAGATACGCAGTATTTT.

The sample holds a few counts of this clonotype. V usage is TRBV4-2 and J usage is TRBJ2-4; 15 bases align to TRBD2. Germline trimming cut 3 bases from V and 2 bases from J; bases unmatched to any gene: 14. CDR1 is LGHNA and CDR2 is YNFKEQ in the germline V gene. This CDR3 spans 21 amino acids. CDR3 bases: TGTGCCAGCAGCCAGACCACCTGGACTAGCGGGAGGGCCGGAACCAAAAACATTCAGTACTTC. Protein: CASSQTTWTSGRAGTKNIQYF.

The chain uses TRBV12-3 or TRBV12-4 and TRBJ1-2, with D unclear. CDR3 length: 16 residues. Trimming removed 4 bases at V and 0 bases at J, with 15 bases between. In nucleotides, the CDR3 is TGTGCCAGCAGTTACCCCGCCGAAGAAGCTAACTATGGCTACACCTTC. It encodes CASSYPAEEANYGYTF.

This chain joins TRBV2 and TRBJ1-6; 9 nucleotides agree with TRBD1. Looked up from germline, CDR1 is SNHLY and CDR2 is FYNNEI. The CDR3 covers 14 residues. Trimming at V came to 4 bases and at J to 6 bases, leaving 1 base not matched to a gene. The CDR3 nucleotides are TGTGCCAGCAGTGGGGGACAGGGTAATTCACCCCTCCACTTT. As protein: CASSGGQGNSPLHF.

The chain uses TRBV7-9 and TRBJ1-2; D not certain. There are 15 residues in the CDR3. V was trimmed by 2 bases and J by 2 bases, leaving 12 bases between them. The germline CDR1 and CDR2 sequences are SEHNR and FQNEAQ (reference sequence). The CDR3 DNA reads as TGTGCCAGCAGCTTAACCGCTCGAGGAAACTATGGCTACACCTTC. It yields the protein CASSLTARGNYGYTF.

The CDR3 DNA reads as TGCAGCGCCCTGTTACCGGGACACGGATATGGCTACACCTTC. It translates to CSALLPGHGYGYTF. The chain has TRBV29-1 and TRBJ1-2, with D maybe TRBD1 (6 bases). The CDR3 extends over 14 amino acids. The germline gives CDR1 SQVTM, CDR2 ANQGSEA. The V end was cut by 7 bases, the J end by 5 bases, with 20 bases between.

In its sample, this clonotype was seen once. The chain employs TRBV18 and TRBJ2-7, with 7 bases that match TRBD1. This CDR3 comprises 18 residues. Germline trimming cut 0 bases from V and 1 base from J; bases unmatched to any gene: 12. Germline CDR1 is KGHSH and CDR2 is LQKENI. The DNA for the CDR3 is TGTGCCAGCTCACCACCGGCCCCCCGGGACAGAATGTCCTACGAGCAGTACTTC. Amino acids: CASSPPAPRDRMSYEQYF.

This clonotype was recorded once. The rearrangement uses TRBV12-3 or TRBV12-4 and TRBJ2-7, with 7 bases matching TRBD1. The CDR3 runs 16 residues. Germline trimming cut 6 bases from V and 2 bases from J; bases unmatched to any gene: 13. The chain's CDR3 is CASRYTGTANPYEQYF. As DNA, the CDR3 is TGTGCCAGCAGGTATACCGGGACAGCAAACCCCTACGAGCAGTACTTC.

There are a few counts of this clonotype. The chain joins TRBV11-2 to TRBJ2-1; D may be TRBD1 or TRBD2 (7 bases each). There are 15 residues in the CDR3. Per the germline V gene, CDR1 is SGHAT and CDR2 is FQNNGV. V lost 6 bases to trimming and J lost 8 bases, with 20 bases between them. DNA for the CDR3: TGTGCCAGCAGTCAGGGGGAGGGGGGCTGGGATGAGCAGTTCTTC. It encodes CASSQGEGGWDEQFF.

The J gene is TRBJ1-1, the V gene TRBV20-1, with D unclear. The length of the CDR3 is 15 residues. V dropped 1 base and J dropped 4 bases, with 16 bases sitting between them. Germline V lookup: CDR1 DFQATT, CDR2 SNEGSKA (reference sequence). The CDR3 bases are TGCAGTGCTAGAGGGCGGGAACAGCGAAGCACTGAAGCTTTCTTT. Translated, it gives CSARGREQRSTEAFF.

The chain carries TRBV5-6 and TRBJ1-5; a possible D gene is TRBD1 (5 bases). The CDR3 totals 16 residues. From germline, CDR1 is SGHDT and CDR2 YYEEEE. V was shortened by 4 bases and J by 5 bases, with 19 bases between the two germline ends. CDR3 in amino acids: CASSRGAVGVHQPQHF. The CDR3 DNA follows: TGTGCCAGCAGCCGAGGGGCAGTAGGGGTACATCAGCCCCAGCATTTT. The full variable domain, rest sourced from reference TRBV5-6 and TRBJ1-5, is DAGVTQSPTHLIKTRGQQVTLRCSPKSGHDTVSWYQQALGQGPQFIFQYYEEEERQRGNFPDRFSGHQFPNYSSELNVNALLLGDSALYLCASSRGAVGVHQPQHFGDGTRLSIL.

The chain is built from TRBV20-1 and TRBJ2-7; the D gene is possibly TRBD2 (6 bases). Trimming shortened V by 1 base and J by 2 bases, and 12 bases separated the two germline ends. The CDR3 sequence is 14 residues long. Looked up from germline, CDR1 is DFQATT and CDR2 is SNEGSKA (reference sequence). CDR3 amino acids: CSARVPREAYEQYF. The DNA of the CDR3 is TGCAGTGCTAGAGTCCCAAGGGAGGCCTACGAGCAGTACTTC.

The rearrangement uses TRBV3-1 and TRBJ2-1; D might be TRBD1 (5 bases). The CDR3 sequence is 16 residues long. V was pared by 2 bases and J by 0 bases, with 11 bases between. The germline V gene encodes CDR1 LGHDT and CDR2 YNNKEL (reference sequence). CDR3 nucleotides: TGTGCCAGCAGCCAATTCAGGGATAGCTCCTACAATGAGCAGTTCTTC. Translated: CASSQFRDSSYNEQFF.

This sequence joins TRBV18 and TRBJ2-6, with 7 bases lining up with TRBD1. Germline lookup yields CDR1 KGHSH and CDR2 LQKENI. The junction had 10 bases not matched to a gene; V was cut back by 8 bases and J by 0 bases. This CDR3 has 17 amino acids. This chain's CDR3 is CASPGTADSSGANVLTF. In nucleotides, the CDR3 is TGTGCCAGCCCCGGGACAGCCGATTCCTCTGGGGCCAACGTCCTGACTTTC. Complete variable domain (other parts from reference TRBV18 and TRBJ2-6): NAGVMQNPRHLVRRRGQEARLRCSPMKGHSHVYWYRQLPEEGLKFMVYLQKENIIDESGMPKERFSAEFPKEGPSILRIQQVVRGDSAAYFCASPGTADSSGANVLTFGAGSRLTVL.

This clonotype was observed a few times. J is TRBJ1-1 and V is TRBV4-1; tentative D call: TRBD1 (5 bases). CDR1 is MGHRA and CDR2 is YSYEKL in the germline V gene. V was cut by 7 bases and J by 3 bases, with 12 bases left in between. The CDR3 is made up of 13 amino acids. CDR3 amino acids: CASTLGGDTEAFF. The CDR3 region has the DNA TGCGCCAGCACCCTTGGGGGGGACACTGAAGCTTTCTTT.

This chain joins TRBV12-3 or TRBV12-4 and TRBJ2-4, with TRBD1 identical over 9 bases. Trimming removed 5 bases from V and 2 bases from J; junction bases left unmatched: 13. The CDR3 covers 18 residues. The CDR3: CASSPRYDRGMTKNIQYF. For the CDR3, the DNA is TGTGCCAGCAGTCCCCGCTATGACAGGGGGATGACCAAAAACATTCAGTACTTC.

Only a few counts were recorded for this clonotype. The V gene is TRBV4-1, the J gene TRBJ2-1; TRBD2 is a possible D gene (6 bases). V was cut by 4 bases and J by 5 bases, with 18 bases left in between. The CDR3 runs to 16 residues. Germline V gene data show CDR1 as MGHRA and CDR2 as YSYEKL. For the CDR3, the DNA is TGCGCCAGCAGCCGAAAATTAGCGGACTTCGACAATGAGCAGTTCTTC. Translation: CASSRKLADFDNEQFF.

The genes are TRBV28 and TRBJ2-1; a possible D gene is TRBD2 (7 bases). The CDR3 runs 16 residues. The V gene's germline CDR1 is MDHEN and CDR2 SYDVKM. Trimming cost V 3 bases and J 0 bases, with 12 bases left between them. For the CDR3, the DNA is TGTGCCAGCAGTTTTGCGGGGGCCATCTCCTACAATGAGCAGTTCTTC. Translated: CASSFAGAISYNEQFF.

The genes are TRBV29-1 and TRBJ2-7; D is uncertain. V dropped 5 bases and J dropped 5 bases, with 13 bases sitting between them. Germline CDR1 is SQVTM and CDR2 is ANQGSEA. This CDR3 comprises 12 residues. The CDR3 nucleotides are TGCAGCGTTTTGGCAGTCCAGGACGAGCAGTACTTC. As protein: CSVLAVQDEQYF.

This clonotype was seen ten or more times. The gene calls are TRBV20-1 and TRBJ2-7; 10 bases are shared with TRBD2. This CDR3 is 14 amino acids long. J gave up 2 bases and V 1 base, and 2 bases lay outside the gene matches. Germline lookup yields CDR1 DFQATT and CDR2 SNEGSKA (reference sequence). CDR3 sequence: CSARASGGAYEQYF. The CDR3 DNA reads TGCAGTGCTAGAGCTAGCGGGGGAGCCTACGAGCAGTACTTC.

This clonotype was counted a single time. An end of the junction differs from the germline gene, which may be a read error. V is TRBV7-8 and J is TRBJ2-5, with unresolved D. CDR1 is SGHVS and CDR2 is FQNEAQ in the germline V gene. The CDR3 sequence is 13 residues long. This CDR3 is CACSLEYRETQYF. CDR3 DNA sequence: TGTGCCTGCAGCTTAGAGTACAGAGAGACCCAGTACTTC.

V is TRBV5-1 and J is TRBJ2-1, with unresolved D. Germline V CDR1 and CDR2: SGHRS, YFSETQ. Trimming removed 6 bases at V and 2 bases at J, with 9 bases between. The CDR3 runs 13 residues. CDR3 loop: CASKRPPYNEQFF. The CDR3 DNA is TGCGCCAGCAAGAGGCCGCCCTACAATGAGCAGTTCTTC.

The CDR3 sequence is CASTGTFSNQPQHF. The CDR3 DNA is TGTGCCAGTACGGGAACTTTTAGCAATCAGCCCCAGCATTTT. The chain is built from TRBV19 and TRBJ1-5; no firm D call. V was trimmed by 7 bases and J by 0 bases, leaving 10 bases between them. Germline CDR1 LNHDA, CDR2 SQIVND (reference sequence). The CDR3 has 14 amino acids.

In its sample, this clonotype was seen a few times. This rearrangement joins TRBV6-1 to TRBJ2-1, with D hard to call. The CDR3 has 17 amino acids. V was cut by 6 bases and J by 0 bases, with 18 bases left in between. Germline V CDR1 and CDR2: MNHNS, SASEGT. The CDR3 DNA is TGTGCCAGCAGCGTGAATCTAGACCGAAGCTCCTACAATGAGCAGTTCTTC. Translation gives CASSVNLDRSSYNEQFF.

The chain carries TRBV7-9 and TRBJ2-5; D is perhaps TRBD1 (5 bases). The length of the CDR3 is 13 residues. Germline V gene lookup returns CDR1 SEHNR and CDR2 FQNEAQ (reference sequence). V was shortened by 3 bases and J by 3 bases, with 8 bases between the two germline ends. The CDR3 region is CASSFAGKETQYF. The CDR3 DNA follows: TGTGCCAGCAGCTTTGCAGGGAAAGAGACCCAGTACTTC.